Shown below are 16 T cell receptor beta chains from a single sample sequenced in a study of human T cells and chemical hapten exposure. The time point denotes: patch test 2, 6 weeks after DPC sensitization. Specified treatment: therapeutic diphenylcyclopropenone sensitization with weekly scalp DPC. From the RACE reads, TCRdb called clonotypes with MiXCR, one entry per CDR3 protein. The sample includes roughly 380,000 distinct CDR3 sequences, just under 6.5% of them seen just once. Material: whole blood, obtained in connection with sensitization to the hapten diphenylcyclopropenone (DPC). Receptors originate from a woman aged 18-35 years with alopecia areata. Some clones in this sample may be carry-over from other donors' samples.

The gene calls are TRBV10-3 and TRBJ2-3; TRBD1 agrees at 9 bases. The ends lost 4 bases at V and 4 bases at J; junction bases unmatched: 15. Germline V lookup: CDR1 ENHRY, CDR2 SYGVKD. The CDR3 covers 18 residues. The CDR3 coding sequence is TGTGCCATCAGTGGGGGACCAGAACAGGGGGCTAAGGCAGATACGCAGTATTTT. It encodes CAISGGPEQGAKADTQYF.

This clonotype was seen at least ten times. V usage is TRBV18 and J usage is TRBJ2-2, with unresolved D. The CDR3 sequence is 15 residues long. Trimming took off 6 bases at V and 0 bases at J, with 11 bases between the two ends. Germline CDR1 reads KGHSH; CDR2 reads LQKENI. The CDR3 nucleotides are TGTGCCAGCTCCACAGCGATACCGAACACCGGGGAGCTGTTTTTT. The encoded protein is CASSTAIPNTGELFF.

This clonotype was counted only a few times. The V and J genes are TRBV3-1 and TRBJ2-1; 9 bases agree with TRBD1. The CDR3 runs 21 residues. Losses at the gene ends were 4 bases for V and 4 bases for J; bases not matched to a gene: 23. Germline CDR1 and CDR2: LGHDT and YNNKEL (reference sequence). The CDR3 spells CASSPQPIYSIPTGGYNEQFF. The DNA for the CDR3 is TGTGCCAGCAGCCCTCAACCAATCTATAGTATCCCGACAGGGGGGTACAATGAGCAGTTCTTC.

V gene TRBV5-1 combines with J gene TRBJ1-1, with a possible D match to TRBD1 (5 bases). The CDR3 is 21 amino acids. V shed 4 bases and J shed 5 bases, with 36 bases lying between them. The germline V gene encodes CDR1 SGHRS and CDR2 YFSETQ. The DNA for the CDR3 is TGCGCCAGCAGCCCTCGCCTCGCGGGGCAGGCCACCTCCTTTACCCGGACTGAAGCTTTCTTT. Translated: CASSPRLAGQATSFTRTEAFF.

Many counts were recorded for this clonotype. This chain connects TRBV2 to TRBJ1-5; 10 positions agree with TRBD1. The CDR3 contains 13 residues. Per germline, CDR1 SNHLY and CDR2 FYNNEI. The V gene end was trimmed by 7 bases and the J gene end by 6 bases; junction bases not matched to a gene: 3. This CDR3 reads CASKGQGIQPQHF. The CDR3 DNA reads TGTGCCAGCAAGGGACAGGGGATTCAGCCCCAGCATTTT.

This clonotype was counted ten times or more. The chain uses TRBV10-3 and TRBJ2-3, with 7 bases matching TRBD2. Germline CDR1 is ENHRY and CDR2 is SYGVKD. Trimming cost V 4 bases and J 0 bases; bases outside gene matches: 7. CDR3 length: 16 residues. The CDR3 spells CAISGILAASTDTQYF. The CDR3 DNA follows: TGTGCCATCAGTGGGATCCTAGCGGCTAGCACAGATACGCAGTATTTT.

This clonotype was counted at least ten times. The chain couples TRBV14 to TRBJ2-7, with D possibly matching TRBD2 (5 bases). V dropped 0 bases and J dropped 3 bases, with 18 bases sitting between them. The germline V gene encodes CDR1 SGHDN and CDR2 FVKESK. CDR3 length equals 17 residues. The CDR3 loop is CASSQDRPPGYDYEQYF. The CDR3 nucleotides read TGTGCCAGCAGCCAAGATCGCCCTCCGGGGTACGACTACGAGCAGTACTTC.

In this sample, this clonotype turned up many times. This chain uses TRBV18 with TRBJ2-3, with TRBD1 identical over 7 bases. Germline CDR1 reads KGHSH; CDR2 reads LQKENI. CDR3 size: 15 residues. With V trimmed by 5 bases and J by 6 bases, 11 bases remained unmatched. This chain's CDR3 is CASSEGQVGEDTQYF. The DNA for the CDR3 is TGTGCCAGCTCAGAAGGACAGGTGGGCGAGGATACGCAGTATTTT.

The J gene is TRBJ2-5, the V gene TRBV28; D assignment may be TRBD1 or TRBD2 (6 bases each). The CDR3 runs 15 residues. Germline CDR1 is MDHEN and CDR2 is SYDVKM. V shed 3 bases and J shed 4 bases, with 15 bases lying between them. CDR3 sequence: CASSFRVRGRETQYF. The CDR3 region has the DNA TGTGCCAGCAGTTTTCGGGTCCGGGGGCGAGAGACCCAGTACTTC.

The CDR3 DNA reads as TGCGCCAGCAGCTTGGAAGGGGGAGGACCGGACACTGAAGCTTTCTTT. It translates to CASSLEGGGPDTEAFF. The genes are TRBV5-1 and TRBJ1-1, with D possibly TRBD1 on 6 matching bases. The V end was cut by 0 bases, the J end by 3 bases, with 15 bases between. Germline V gene sequence: CDR1 SGHRS, CDR2 YFSETQ. The CDR3 is 16 residues long.

The gene calls are TRBV27 and TRBJ1-1; D is perhaps TRBD1 (6 bases). The CDR3 runs to 18 residues. In germline, CDR1 is MNHEY, CDR2 SMNVEV (reference sequence). Trimming pared 4 bases from V and 0 bases from J, leaving 21 bases between. The CDR3 nucleotides are TGTGCCAGCAGTTCCCGCGCACGCATAGGGGACATGAACACTGAAGCTTTCTTT. This translates into CASSSRARIGDMNTEAFF.

This clonotype was detected only a few times. This chain links TRBV5-1 with TRBJ2-3; TRBD2 aligns across 9 bases. The CDR3 is made up of 20 amino acids. V was pared by 0 bases and J by 0 bases, with 14 bases of the junction left unmatched. The germline gives CDR1 SGHRS, CDR2 YFSETQ. In DNA form, the CDR3 reads TGCGCCAGCAGCTTGGAGAGATTTAGCGGGGGCGGAAGTAGCACAGATACGCAGTATTTT. Translation gives CASSLERFSGGGSSTDTQYF.

J is TRBJ2-3 and V is TRBV7-3; D is perhaps TRBD2 (7 bases). This CDR3 has 15 amino acids. CDR1 and CDR2 (germline): SGHTA, FQGTGA. V was clipped by 4 bases and J by 6 bases, with 17 bases between them. The DNA of the CDR3 is TGTGCCAGCAGCTCCCCCGGGGGGCCCTCCGATACGCAGTATTTT. Amino acids: CASSSPGGPSDTQYF. The full variable domain, with the rest looked up from reference TRBV7-3 and TRBJ2-3, is GAGVSQTPSNKVTEKGKYVELRCDPISGHTALYWYRQSLGQGPEFLIYFQGTGAADDSGLPNDRFFAVRPEGSVSTLKIQRTERGDSAVYLCASSSPGGPSDTQYFGPGTRLTVL.

A few counts support this clonotype. The chain joins TRBV5-1 to TRBJ2-7, with a weak D call TRBD1 (6 bases). CDR3 length equals 15 residues. From germline, CDR1 is SGHRS and CDR2 YFSETQ. Trimming shortened V by 2 bases and J by 2 bases, and 14 bases separated the two germline ends. The CDR3 sequence is CASSFESQGTYEQYF. CDR3 nucleotide sequence: TGCGCCAGCAGCTTCGAAAGTCAGGGGACCTACGAGCAGTACTTC.

In this sample, this clonotype turned up many times. The chain carries TRBV29-1 and TRBJ1-2; unclear D gene. V was cut by 7 bases and J by 5 bases, with 26 bases left in between. The V gene's germline CDR1 is SQVTM and CDR2 ANQGSEA. The CDR3 covers 16 residues. CDR3: CSAEINGPKFSYGYTF. The CDR3 DNA reads as TGCAGCGCCGAAATTAATGGACCTAAATTTTCGTATGGCTACACCTTC.

The rearrangement links TRBV5-1 to TRBJ2-7; tentatively, D is TRBD1 or TRBD2 (7 bases each). Germline lookup yields CDR1 SGHRS and CDR2 YFSETQ. V was clipped by 4 bases and J by 2 bases, with 19 bases between them. This CDR3 has 16 residues. The CDR3 loop is CASSPGGAGNAYEQYF. The CDR3 DNA reads TGCGCCAGCAGCCCAGGGGGAGCGGGGAACGCCTACGAGCAGTACTTC.